Presented here are 28 T cell receptor beta chains from one specimen sequenced in a study of beta chain features in type 1 diabetes. Since all of the isolated RNA was reverse transcribed, expressed TCRB transcripts were what got sequenced. Only in-frame clones appear in the TCRdb table, and some are missing; sequencing was by immunoSEQ multiplex PCR. The sample includes about 930,000 clones, 15% to 20% of them seen just once. Sequenced: naive CD4+ T cells from blood. These receptors all come from a woman between 18 and 29 years old in good health.

This clone was counted between two and nine times. V is TRBV11-2 and J is TRBJ2-7; no definite D call. The CDR3 is made up of 11 amino acids. Germline V gene sequence: CDR1 SGHAT, CDR2 FQNNGV. Trimming pared 3 bases from V and 6 bases from J, leaving 6 bases between. CDR3 protein: CASSFLFEQYF. DNA for the CDR3: TGTGCCAGCAGCTTCTTGTTCGAGCAGTACTTC.

This chain links TRBV9 with TRBJ2-7; D gene uncertain. This CDR3 has 14 residues. CDR1 is SGDLS, CDR2 YYNGEE, per germline. With 3 bases removed from V and 1 base from J, the gap between germline ends came to 11 bases. The CDR3: CASSAGVASYEQYF. CDR3 nucleotide sequence: TGTGCCAGCAGCGCTGGGGTAGCATCCTACGAGCAGTACTTC.

This chain links TRBV28 with TRBJ1-1, with D hard to call. Germline-derived CDR1 and CDR2 are MDHEN and SYDVKM. The ends were cut back, 8 bases at V and 2 bases at J, with 21 bases in the middle. The length of the CDR3 is 16 residues. CDR3 nucleotides: TGTGCCAGCGAAACGATCCAAGGACGGGGAAACACTGAAGCTTTCTTT. Its protein is CASETIQGRGNTEAFF.

This sequence joins TRBV23-1 and TRBJ1-1; D is ambiguous. Being an ORF, TRBV23-1 has a function that is uncertain. The V end was cut by 1 base, the J end by 6 bases, with 27 bases between. The CDR3 is made up of 19 amino acids. The CDR3 loop reads CASSQLTVPRWRLDSEAFF. DNA of the CDR3: TGCGCCAGCAGTCAATTGACCGTTCCCCGTTGGCGGCTCGACTCTGAAGCTTTCTTT.

In its sample, this clone was seen a few times. The chain recombines TRBV5-1 with TRBJ2-7, with D tentatively TRBD1 or TRBD2 (5 bases each). CDR1 and CDR2 (germline): SGHRS, YFSETQ. V gave up 4 bases and J gave up 1 base, with 18 bases separating them. This CDR3 has 16 amino acids. CDR3 residues: CASSRDRGTASYEQYF. CDR3 nucleotide sequence: TGCGCCAGCAGCCGGGACCGGGGCACGGCGTCCTACGAGCAGTACTTC.

The chain is built from TRBV5-4 and TRBJ2-7; D may correspond to TRBD1 or TRBD2 (5 bases each). From germline, CDR1 is SGHNT and CDR2 YYREEE (reference sequence). V dropped 4 bases and J dropped 7 bases, with 15 bases sitting between them. This CDR3 is built from 13 residues. The DNA of the CDR3 is TGTGCCAGCAGCCGGGACCCACCACTGGAGCAGTACTTC. Amino acids: CASSRDPPLEQYF.

The chain joins TRBV18 to TRBJ1-1; no clear D gene. This CDR3 has 15 amino acids. CDR1 KGHSH and CDR2 LQKENI come from the germline V gene. V lost 6 bases and J lost 2, with 16 bases in between. The CDR3 is CASSRKRASNTEAFF. Here the CDR3 DNA reads TGTGCCAGCTCGAGGAAGAGGGCGTCCAACACTGAAGCTTTCTTT.

This clone was observed a few times. The CDR3 coding sequence is TGTGCCAGCAGCCAACAGGGCCGTGGCGATGAGCAGTTCTTC. Its protein product is CASSQQGRGDEQFF. J is TRBJ2-1 and V is TRBV11-1; tentative D call: TRBD1 (6 bases). The CDR3 is 14 residues long. V lost 5 bases to trimming and J lost 8 bases, with 16 bases between them. Germline V gene lookup returns CDR1 SGHAT and CDR2 FQDESV (reference sequence).

This clone was counted between two and nine times. The chain recombines TRBV7-3 with TRBJ2-7; D not resolved. The CDR3 consists of 13 residues. Germline CDR1 and CDR2: SGHTA and FQGTGA. V gave up 2 bases and J gave up 3 bases, with 8 bases separating them. CDR3 sequence: CASSLGVDYEQYF. DNA for the CDR3: TGTGCCAGCAGCTTAGGGGTGGACTACGAGCAGTACTTC.

This clone was seen only a few times. The chain couples TRBV7-8 to TRBJ2-7; D not certain. This CDR3 contains 16 residues. Germline V lookup: CDR1 SGHVS, CDR2 FQNEAQ. Trimming removed 2 bases from V and 7 bases from J, with 21 bases in between. The CDR3 sequence: CASSLTSTRSLIEQYF. The CDR3 DNA is TGTGCCAGCAGCTTAACTTCCACACGGAGCCTTATTGAGCAGTACTTC.

The rearrangement links TRBV13 to TRBJ2-3, with D possibly called TRBD1 or TRBD2 (5 bases each). The germline CDR1 and CDR2 sequences are PRHDT and FYEKMQ (reference sequence). Trimming cost V 5 bases and J 3 bases, with 24 bases left between them. This CDR3 region has 18 residues. CDR3 residues: CASSTPFITGGRTDTQYF. CDR3 bases: TGTGCCAGCAGCACGCCTTTCATAACAGGAGGTCGGACAGATACGCAGTATTTT.

This clone has only a few counts. This chain joins TRBV5-1 and TRBJ1-2; D is uncertain. The CDR3 runs to 14 residues. Germline CDR1 is SGHRS and CDR2 is YFSETQ. The V end lost 0 bases, the J end lost 7 bases, and 13 bases lay between the germline ends. This CDR3 reads CASSLADFESGYTF. CDR3 DNA sequence: TGCGCCAGCAGCTTGGCCGACTTTGAAAGTGGCTACACCTTC.

The V gene is TRBV5-6, the J gene TRBJ1-3; maybe TRBD1 (6 bases). The CDR3 runs 15 residues. Trimming took 1 base from V and 3 from J, leaving 11 bases between them. CDR1 SGHDT and CDR2 YYEEEE come from the germline V gene. The CDR3 loop is CASSLPGQSGNTIYF. CDR3 DNA sequence: TGTGCCAGCAGCTTGCCGGGACAAAGTGGAAACACCATATATTTT.

The rearrangement links TRBV5-1 to TRBJ2-7; 8 positions agree with TRBD1. J gave up 2 bases and V 3 bases, and 4 bases lay outside the gene matches. CDR3 length: 14 residues. Germline CDR1 SGHRS, CDR2 YFSETQ. The CDR3, as DNA: TGCGCCAGCAGCTCCGGGACAGGAACCTACGAGCAGTACTTC. Encoded protein: CASSSGTGTYEQYF.

V usage is TRBV7-9 and J usage is TRBJ2-5; possible D gene TRBD1, 5 bases. The ends were cut back, 2 bases at V and 3 bases at J, with 10 bases in the middle. Germline CDR1 SEHNR, CDR2 FQNEAQ (reference sequence). This CDR3 region has 14 residues. The CDR3 loop is CASSLFAGKETQYF. DNA of the CDR3: TGTGCCAGCAGCTTATTTGCAGGGAAAGAGACCCAGTACTTC.

The chain is built from TRBV19 and TRBJ1-2; 7 positions agree with TRBD1. After removal of 5 bases from V and 4 bases from J, the junction contained 13 bases not matched to a gene. CDR1 LNHDA and CDR2 SQIVND come from the germline V gene (reference sequence). This CDR3 is built from 16 residues. CDR3 region: CASSPWDRSTTYGYTF. In DNA, the CDR3 is TGTGCCAGTAGTCCTTGGGACAGATCCACTACCTATGGCTACACCTTC.

A few counts support this clone. The rearrangement joins TRBV18 to TRBJ1-1, with D tentatively TRBD1 (5 bases). The CDR3 extends over 16 amino acids. Trimming left V 1 base short and J 7 bases short, with 19 bases between. The V gene's germline CDR1 is KGHSH and CDR2 LQKENI. The CDR3 DNA is TGTGCCAGCTCACCACATCAGGAATGGGGTGGGGGTGAAGCTTTCTTT. This sequence encodes CASSPHQEWGGGEAFF.

J is TRBJ2-3 and V is TRBV7-2; 7 bases fit TRBD2. The CDR3 totals 16 residues. J was trimmed by 3 bases and V by 5 bases; bases with no gene match: 11. CDR1 and CDR2 from the germline V gene are SGHTA and FQGNSA. CDR3 sequence (DNA): TGTGCCAGCAGCCCACGGTGGGCGCGGGAGACAGATACGCAGTATTTT. Translating it yields CASSPRWARETDTQYF. The full variable domain, with the rest looked up from reference TRBV7-2 and TRBJ2-3, is GAGVSQSPSNKVTEKGKDVELRCDPISGHTALYWYRQSLGQGLEFLIYFQGNSAPDKSGLPSDRFSAERTGGSVSTLTIQRTQQEDSAVYLCASSPRWARETDTQYFGPGTRLTVL.

This clone was seen a handful of times. The chain recombines TRBV5-4 with TRBJ2-1, with 13 bases that match TRBD2. Germline V CDR1 and CDR2: SGHNT, YYREEE (reference sequence). The CDR3 consists of 16 residues. V was clipped by 4 bases and J by 2 bases; unmatched bases: 3. In nucleotides, the CDR3 is TGTGCCAGCAGCGTGGGACTAGCGGGGACCTACAATGAGCAGTTCTTC. This gives the protein CASSVGLAGTYNEQFF.

In nucleotides, the CDR3 is TGTGCCAGCAGCTTGTTCGAGACTAGCGGGAGACCAACCCAGTACTTC. Its translation: CASSLFETSGRPTQYF. This chain uses TRBV5-6 with TRBJ2-5, with 12 bases identical to TRBD2. The CDR3 covers 16 residues. The V gene's germline CDR1 is SGHDT and CDR2 YYEEEE. V dropped 1 base and J dropped 8; count of bases not matched to a gene: 9.

The chain uses TRBV19 and TRBJ2-1; the D gene is possibly TRBD2 (6 bases). The CDR3 has 19 residues. The V and J ends lost 6 bases and 0 bases respectively, with 24 bases between them. Germline V gives CDR1 LNHDA, CDR2 SQIVND (reference sequence). CDR3 residues: CASSRLGRPGRDSYNEQFF. CDR3 in DNA: TGTGCCAGTAGCAGACTAGGGCGGCCCGGTCGGGACTCCTACAATGAGCAGTTCTTC.

There are a few counts of this clone. The CDR3 DNA sequence: TGTGCCAGCAGCCCGGGACGTGGCAAGTACTTC. Its protein is CASSPGRGKYF. This chain links TRBV7-2 with TRBJ2-7; D may match TRBD1 or TRBD2 (5 bases each). Looked up from germline, CDR1 is SGHTA and CDR2 is FQGNSA. V lost 5 bases and J lost 11, with 13 bases in between. The CDR3 is made up of 11 amino acids.

The V call is TRBV29-1, the J call TRBJ1-1; 8 bases line up with TRBD1. Germline V gene lookup returns CDR1 SQVTM and CDR2 ANQGSEA. The CDR3 consists of 14 residues. With 6 bases clipped from V and 4 bases from J, the junction kept 10 bases outside the gene matches. CDR3 sequence reads: CSVLTWTGSTEAFF. CDR3 sequence (DNA): TGCAGCGTCCTCACTTGGACAGGGAGCACTGAAGCTTTCTTT.

The genes are TRBV6-5 and TRBJ2-5, with D uncertain. In germline, CDR1 is MNHEY, CDR2 SVGAGI. The V and J ends lost 2 bases and 5 bases respectively, with 3 bases between them. The CDR3 covers 11 residues. CDR3 coding DNA: TGTGCCAGCAGTTACCTGGAGACCCAGTACTTC. Its translation: CASSYLETQYF.

The rearrangement links TRBV11-2 to TRBJ2-7, with 7 bases that match TRBD1. Unmatched junction bases numbered 4, after V lost 2 bases and J lost 0 bases. Germline V lookup: CDR1 SGHAT, CDR2 FQNNGV. The CDR3 covers 15 residues. The CDR3 DNA follows: TGTGCCAGCAGCTTACGGGACAGAAGCTCCTACGAGCAGTACTTC. Translated, it gives CASSLRDRSSYEQYF.

This clone came up a few times. Distinct nucleotide sequences in the sample also encode this CDR3. V and J are TRBV20-1 and TRBJ2-5, with D unresolved. The CDR3 is 10 amino acids. CDR1 is DFQATT and CDR2 is SNEGSKA in the germline V gene (reference sequence). V was shortened by 6 bases and J by 4 bases, with 6 bases between the two germline ends. CDR3 in amino acids: CSAMRETQYF. CDR3 DNA: TGCAGTGCCATGAGAGAGACCCAGTACTTC.

The rearrangement joins TRBV6-5 to TRBJ1-1; perhaps TRBD1 as D (6 bases). Germline CDR1 is MNHEY and CDR2 is SVGAGI. The CDR3 has 13 residues. The V and J ends lost 2 bases and 4 bases respectively, with 8 bases between them. The CDR3 sequence is CASSYGTTTEAFF. The CDR3 DNA sequence: TGTGCCAGCAGTTACGGGACAACCACTGAAGCTTTCTTT.

The rearrangement joins TRBV20-1 to TRBJ2-1; no reliable D call. The length of the CDR3 is 11 residues. Germline CDR1 is DFQATT and CDR2 is SNEGSKA (reference sequence). The germline V and J ends were trimmed by 3 bases and 6 bases, with 6 bases remaining between them. The chain's CDR3 is CSASPGNEQFF. The CDR3 DNA sequence: TGCAGTGCTAGCCCAGGCAATGAGCAGTTCTTC.